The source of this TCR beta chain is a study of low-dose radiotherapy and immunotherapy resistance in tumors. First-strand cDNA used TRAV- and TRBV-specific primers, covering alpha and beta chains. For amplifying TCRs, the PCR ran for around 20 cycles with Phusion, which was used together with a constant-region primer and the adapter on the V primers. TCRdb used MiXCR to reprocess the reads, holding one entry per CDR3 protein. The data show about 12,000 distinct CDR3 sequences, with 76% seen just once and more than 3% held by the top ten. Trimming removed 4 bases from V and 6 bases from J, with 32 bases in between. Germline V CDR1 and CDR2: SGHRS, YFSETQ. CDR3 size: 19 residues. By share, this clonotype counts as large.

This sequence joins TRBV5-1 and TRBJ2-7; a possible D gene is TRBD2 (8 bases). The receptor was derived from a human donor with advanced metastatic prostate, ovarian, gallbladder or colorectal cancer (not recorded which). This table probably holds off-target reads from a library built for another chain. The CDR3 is CASSTKTGMTSEGFREQYF. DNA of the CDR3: TGCGCCAGCAGCACGAAGACAGGGATGACTAGCGAAGGGTTCCGCGAGCAGTACTTC.